Listed here are 15 T cell receptor beta chains from one sample, sequenced in a study of blood T cell repertoires in COVID-19. The table came from immunoSEQ multiplex PCR; TCRdb's copy has only in-frame clones and leaves some out. The repertoire consists of about 230,000 clones, with around four fifths occurring once and the leading ten covering roughly 2.7%. Material: peripheral blood. The receptor source for this set is a woman in her 70s with active or convalescent COVID-19.

J is TRBJ1-1 and V is TRBV19; 12 positions agree with TRBD1. The J segment lost 9 bases and the V segment lost 6 bases, leaving 5 bases of the junction unmatched. Germline-derived CDR1 and CDR2 are LNHDA and SQIVND (reference sequence). This CDR3 is built from 13 residues. The CDR3: CASRSGDRGQAFF. CDR3 DNA: TGTGCCAGTAGATCAGGGGACAGGGGGCAAGCTTTCTTT.

This chain connects TRBV19 to TRBJ2-6; possibly TRBD2 for D (5 bases). Germline CDR1 LNHDA, CDR2 SQIVND (reference sequence). The CDR3 consists of 15 residues. With 3 bases removed from V and 2 bases from J, the gap between germline ends came to 8 bases. The chain's CDR3 is CASSIRTAGANVLTF. In DNA, the CDR3 is TGTGCCAGTAGTATCAGGACTGCTGGGGCCAACGTCCTGACTTTC.

V is TRBV5-4 and J is TRBJ2-2; 8 bases are shared with TRBD2. J gave up 4 bases and V 0 bases, and 8 bases lay outside the gene matches. Germline assignment: CDR1 SGHNT and CDR2 YYREEE (reference sequence). The CDR3 spans 17 residues. The CDR3 protein is CASSLASGGPGTGELFF. The CDR3 DNA reads TGTGCCAGCAGCTTGGCCTCGGGAGGGCCGGGCACCGGGGAGCTGTTTTTT. Using reference TRBV5-4 and TRBJ2-2 for the parts outside the CDR3, the full variable domain is ETGVTQSPTHLIKTRGQQVTLRCSSQSGHNTVSWYQQALGQGPQFIFQYYREEENGRGNFPPRFSGLQFPNYSSELNVNALELDDSALYLCASSLASGGPGTGELFFGEGSRLTVL.

The table lists this clone with a few counts. The chain joins TRBV6-5 to TRBJ2-7, with 7 positions matching TRBD1. CDR3 length: 13 residues. CDR1 MNHEY and CDR2 SVGAGI come from the germline V gene. Trimming removed 6 bases from V and 3 bases from J; junction bases left unmatched: 5. In DNA form, the CDR3 reads TGTGCCAGCAGAACAGGGGCTCTCTACGAGCAGTACTTC. Its translation is CASRTGALYEQYF.

The chain carries TRBV29-1 and TRBJ1-1; D is unresolved. The V and J ends lost 6 bases and 4 bases respectively, with 15 bases between them. The CDR3 is 13 residues long. Per germline, CDR1 SQVTM and CDR2 ANQGSEA. CDR3 bases: TGCAGCGTCAGAGGAGCCGGGGTCACTGAAGCTTTCTTT. This gives the protein CSVRGAGVTEAFF. Together with reference TRBV29-1 and TRBJ1-1, the CDR3 gives the full variable domain: SAVISQKPSRDICQRGTSLTIQCQVDSQVTMMFWYRQQPGQSLTLIATANQGSEATYESGFVIDKFPISRPNLTFSTLTVSNMSPEDSSIYLCSVRGAGVTEAFFGQGTRLTVV.

This clone appeared a single time. The rearrangement uses TRBV12-3 or TRBV12-4 and TRBJ2-5; D unresolved. This CDR3 comprises 12 residues. Trimming took off 5 bases at V and 1 base at J, with 5 bases between the two ends. The CDR3 sequence: CASSPLQETQYF. The CDR3 DNA is TGTGCCAGCAGTCCACTCCAAGAGACCCAGTACTTC.

The chain joins TRBV19 to TRBJ2-7; the D gene is possibly TRBD2 (5 bases). Germline-derived CDR1 and CDR2 are LNHDA and SQIVND (reference sequence). V was trimmed by 6 bases and J by 2 bases, leaving 14 bases between them. The CDR3 sequence is 14 residues long. The CDR3: CASSRTDLAYEQYF. CDR3 nucleotides: TGTGCCAGTAGCAGGACTGATTTAGCCTACGAGCAGTACTTC.

V usage is TRBV9 and J usage is TRBJ2-2; TRBD2 matches at 9 bases. Germline V gives CDR1 SGDLS, CDR2 YYNGEE. V gave up 6 bases and J gave up 3 bases; unmatched junction bases: 3. The CDR3 length is 14 residues. CDR3 DNA sequence: TGTGCCAGCACCGCGGGGGGGGACACCGGGGAGCTGTTTTTT. This sequence encodes CASTAGGDTGELFF.

The genes are TRBV18 and TRBJ1-1; the D is unclear. From germline, CDR1 is KGHSH and CDR2 LQKENI. V was pared by 1 base and J by 1 base, with 10 bases between. This CDR3 contains 15 residues. DNA for the CDR3: TGTGCCAGCTCACCACAAGCCCCGCGGAACACTGAAGCTTTCTTT. Translation: CASSPQAPRNTEAFF.

The rearrangement links TRBV6-5 to TRBJ2-7; 8 bases are shared with TRBD1. Losses at the gene ends were 4 bases for V and 5 bases for J; bases not matched to a gene: 7. The CDR3 is made up of 14 amino acids. Germline V CDR1 and CDR2: MNHEY, SVGAGI. CDR3 in DNA: TGTGCCAGCAGTTGGGACAGGCAAGGGAACGAGCAGTACTTC. Translating gives CASSWDRQGNEQYF.

V usage is TRBV7-2 and J usage is TRBJ2-5, with TRBD2 identical over 8 bases. The trim removed 3 bases at V and 0 bases at J, leaving 3 bases unmatched. Germline CDR1 and CDR2: SGHTA and FQGNSA. CDR3 length: 15 amino acids. CDR3 DNA sequence: TGTGCCAGCAGCTTCGGCGGGAGGTACCAAGAGACCCAGTACTTC. Translating gives CASSFGGRYQETQYF.

The chain combines TRBV12-3 or TRBV12-4 with TRBJ1-1; a weak D match, TRBD1 (6 bases). This CDR3 has 13 amino acids. Trimming shortened V by 2 bases and J by 10 bases, and 14 bases separated the two germline ends. Here the CDR3 reads CASSLIQGRIAFF. CDR3 coding DNA: TGTGCCAGCAGTTTAATTCAGGGGAGAATAGCTTTCTTT.

The chain carries TRBV28 and TRBJ1-2, with a tentative D call TRBD1 (6 bases). Germline values: CDR1 MDHEN, CDR2 SYDVKM. This CDR3 is 14 amino acids long. Trimming took 2 bases from V and 6 from J, leaving 13 bases between them. This CDR3 reads CASSLQQGTHGYTF. CDR3 nucleotide sequence: TGTGCCAGCAGTTTACAACAGGGAACCCATGGCTACACCTTC.

This sequence joins TRBV7-3 and TRBJ1-1; the D gene is possibly TRBD1 (5 bases). Germline V gene data show CDR1 as SGHTA and CDR2 as FQGTGA. The CDR3 runs 13 residues. Trimming removed 1 base from V and 7 bases from J, with 10 bases in between. This chain's CDR3 is CASSLMLDSEAFF. CDR3 coding DNA: TGTGCCAGCAGCTTAATGCTCGACAGTGAAGCTTTCTTT.

This clone was counted between two and nine times. The chain carries TRBV12-3 or TRBV12-4 and TRBJ1-4; TRBD1 is a possible D gene (6 bases). The CDR3 has 13 amino acids. The V gene lost 6 bases and the J gene lost 5 bases, with 10 bases spanning the gap. For the CDR3, the DNA is TGTGCCAGCAGGTGGGGGCAAAATGAAAAACTGTTTTTT. As protein: CASRWGQNEKLFF.